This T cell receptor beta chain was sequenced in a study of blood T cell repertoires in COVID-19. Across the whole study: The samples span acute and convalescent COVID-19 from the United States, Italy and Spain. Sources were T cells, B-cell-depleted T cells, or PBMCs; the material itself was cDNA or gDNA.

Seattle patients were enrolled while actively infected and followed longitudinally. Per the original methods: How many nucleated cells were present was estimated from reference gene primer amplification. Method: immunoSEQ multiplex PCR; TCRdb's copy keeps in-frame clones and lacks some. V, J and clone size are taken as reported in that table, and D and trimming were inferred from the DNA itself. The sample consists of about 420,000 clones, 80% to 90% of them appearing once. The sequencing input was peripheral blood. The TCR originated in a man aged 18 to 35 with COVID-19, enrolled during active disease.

DNA for the CDR3: TGTGCCAGCAGTTTTGCACAGATCACAGATACGCAGTATTTT. This translates into CASSFAQITDTQYF. The V gene is TRBV27, the J gene TRBJ2-3; no clear D gene. The germline V gene encodes CDR1 MNHEY and CDR2 SMNVEV (reference sequence). The CDR3 runs 14 residues. V shed 3 bases and J shed 2 bases, with 9 bases lying between them.